This T cell receptor beta chain derives from a study of CD8+ T cells in alopecia areata. This clone came up many times. Different DNA sequences within this sample yield the same CDR3. Between the trimmed V and J ends, which lost 1 base and 0 bases, there was a span of 11 bases. The CDR3 is 16 residues long. CDR1 is SSHAT and CDR2 is FNYEAQ in the germline V gene (reference sequence). TCR sequencing used cDNA made by reverse transcription of extracted RNA. Clones were read by immunoSEQ multiplex PCR, and TCRdb kept only the in-frame ones, dropping some. The sample holds 200,000 to 250,000 clones, more than 45% seen once. As to treatment: oral pan-JAK inhibitor, 5-10 mg twice daily.

This sequence joins TRBV7-7 and TRBJ2-3; possibly TRBD1 for D (5 bases). The TCR comes from a human donor with alopecia areata. The sample in question was CD4+ T cells sorted from blood, obtained at week 4, from a patient treated with tofacitinib. CDR3 residues: CASSLGRGSSTDTQYF. Written as DNA, the CDR3 is TGTGCCAGCAGCTTAGGAAGGGGATCTAGCACAGATACGCAGTATTTT.